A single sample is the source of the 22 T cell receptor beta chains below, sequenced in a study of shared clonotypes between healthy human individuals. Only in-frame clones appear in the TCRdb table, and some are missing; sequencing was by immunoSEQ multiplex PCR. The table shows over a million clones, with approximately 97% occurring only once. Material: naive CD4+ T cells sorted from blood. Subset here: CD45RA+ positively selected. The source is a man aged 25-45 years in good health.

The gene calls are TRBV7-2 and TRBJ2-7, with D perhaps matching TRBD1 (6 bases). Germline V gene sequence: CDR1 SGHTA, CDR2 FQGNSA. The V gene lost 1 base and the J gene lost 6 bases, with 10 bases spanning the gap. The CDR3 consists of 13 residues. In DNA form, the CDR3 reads TGTGCCAGCAGCTTAGGGGGCAGGGGCGAGCAGTACTTC. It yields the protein CASSLGGRGEQYF.

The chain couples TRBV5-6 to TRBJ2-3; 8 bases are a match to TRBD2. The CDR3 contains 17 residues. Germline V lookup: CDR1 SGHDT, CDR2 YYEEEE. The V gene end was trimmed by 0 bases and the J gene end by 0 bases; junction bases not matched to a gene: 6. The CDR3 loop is CASSLVLAGTSTDTQYF. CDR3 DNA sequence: TGTGCCAGCAGCTTGGTCTTAGCGGGAACGAGCACAGATACGCAGTATTTT.

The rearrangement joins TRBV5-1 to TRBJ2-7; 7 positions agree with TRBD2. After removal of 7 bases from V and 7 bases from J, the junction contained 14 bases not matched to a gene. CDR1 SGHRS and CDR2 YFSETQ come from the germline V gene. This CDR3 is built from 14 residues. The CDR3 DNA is TGCGCCAGCTCGGGGGGTCGTGGACAAATTGAGCAGTACTTC. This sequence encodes CASSGGRGQIEQYF.

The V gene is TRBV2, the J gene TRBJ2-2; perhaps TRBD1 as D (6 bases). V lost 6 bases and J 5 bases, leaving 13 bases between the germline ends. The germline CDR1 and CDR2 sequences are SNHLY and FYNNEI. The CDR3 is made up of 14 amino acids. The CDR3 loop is CASRDRTLTGELFF. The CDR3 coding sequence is TGTGCCAGCAGAGACAGGACACTTACCGGGGAGCTGTTTTTT.

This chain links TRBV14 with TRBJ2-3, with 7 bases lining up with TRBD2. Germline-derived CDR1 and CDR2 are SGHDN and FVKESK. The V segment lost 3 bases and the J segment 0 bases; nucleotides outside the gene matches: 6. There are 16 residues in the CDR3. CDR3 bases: TGTGCCAGCAGCCATAGTCTAGCGGTTAGCACAGATACGCAGTATTTT. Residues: CASSHSLAVSTDTQYF.

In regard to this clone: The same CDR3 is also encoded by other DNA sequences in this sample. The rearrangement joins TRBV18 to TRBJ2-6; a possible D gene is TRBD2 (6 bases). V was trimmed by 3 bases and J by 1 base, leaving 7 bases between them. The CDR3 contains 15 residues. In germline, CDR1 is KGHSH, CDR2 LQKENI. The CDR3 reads CASSPGGSGANVLTF. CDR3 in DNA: TGTGCCAGCTCACCCGGGGGATCTGGGGCCAACGTCCTGACTTTC.

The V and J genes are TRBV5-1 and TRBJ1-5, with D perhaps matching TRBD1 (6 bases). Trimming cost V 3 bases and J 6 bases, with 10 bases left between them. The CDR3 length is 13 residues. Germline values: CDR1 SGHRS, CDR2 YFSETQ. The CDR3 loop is CASSSGGSQPQHF. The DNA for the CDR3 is TGCGCCAGCAGCTCCGGGGGCAGTCAGCCCCAGCATTTT. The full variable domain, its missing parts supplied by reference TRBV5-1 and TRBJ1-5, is KAGVTQTPRYLIKTRGQQVTLSCSPISGHRSVSWYQQTPGQGLQFLFEYFSETQRNKGNFPGRFSGRQFSNSRSEMNVSTLELGDSALYLCASSSGGSQPQHFGDGTRLSIL.

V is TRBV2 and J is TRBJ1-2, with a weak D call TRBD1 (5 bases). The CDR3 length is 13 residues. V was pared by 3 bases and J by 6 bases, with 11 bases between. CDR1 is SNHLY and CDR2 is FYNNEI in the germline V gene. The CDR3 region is CASSEGTVDGYTF. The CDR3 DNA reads TGTGCCAGCAGTGAGGGGACGGTAGATGGCTACACCTTC.

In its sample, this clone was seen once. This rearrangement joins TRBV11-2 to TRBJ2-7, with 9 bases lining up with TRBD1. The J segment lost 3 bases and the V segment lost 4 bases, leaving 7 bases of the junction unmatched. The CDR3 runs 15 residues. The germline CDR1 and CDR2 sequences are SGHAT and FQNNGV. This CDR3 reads CASSSQGARYYEQYF. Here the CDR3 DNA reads TGTGCCAGCAGCTCACAGGGGGCGCGGTACTACGAGCAGTACTTC.

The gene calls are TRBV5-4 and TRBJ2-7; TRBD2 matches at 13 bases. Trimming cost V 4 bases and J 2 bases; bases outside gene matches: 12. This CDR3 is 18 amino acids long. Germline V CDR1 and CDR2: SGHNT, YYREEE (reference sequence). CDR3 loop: CASSNGTSGAQGTYEQYF. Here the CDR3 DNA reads TGTGCCAGCAGCAACGGGACTAGCGGGGCCCAAGGCACCTACGAGCAGTACTTC.

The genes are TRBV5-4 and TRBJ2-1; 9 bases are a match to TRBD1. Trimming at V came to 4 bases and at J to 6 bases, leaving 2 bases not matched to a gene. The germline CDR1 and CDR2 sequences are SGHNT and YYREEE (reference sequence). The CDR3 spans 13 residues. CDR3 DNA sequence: TGTGCCAGCAGCCAGGGACAGGGCAATGAGCAGTTCTTC. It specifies CASSQGQGNEQFF. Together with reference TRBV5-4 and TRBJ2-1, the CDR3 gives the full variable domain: ETGVTQSPTHLIKTRGQQVTLRCSSQSGHNTVSWYQQALGQGPQFIFQYYREEENGRGNFPPRFSGLQFPNYSSELNVNALELDDSALYLCASSQGQGNEQFFGPGTRLTVL.

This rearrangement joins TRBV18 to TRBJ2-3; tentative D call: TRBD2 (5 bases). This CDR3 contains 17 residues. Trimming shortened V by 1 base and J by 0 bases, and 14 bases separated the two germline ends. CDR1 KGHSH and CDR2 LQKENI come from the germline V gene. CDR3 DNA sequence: TGTGCCAGCTCACCACTTCTGCCTAGGACTAGCACAGATACGCAGTATTTT. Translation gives CASSPLLPRTSTDTQYF. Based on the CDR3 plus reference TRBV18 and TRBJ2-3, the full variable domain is NAGVMQNPRHLVRRRGQEARLRCSPMKGHSHVYWYRQLPEEGLKFMVYLQKENIIDESGMPKERFSAEFPKEGPSILRIQQVVRGDSAAYFCASSPLLPRTSTDTQYFGPGTRLTVL.

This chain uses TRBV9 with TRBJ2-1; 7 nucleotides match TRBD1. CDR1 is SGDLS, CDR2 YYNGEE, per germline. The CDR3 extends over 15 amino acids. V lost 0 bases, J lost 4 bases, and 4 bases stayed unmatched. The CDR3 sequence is CASSVDRGPYNEQFF. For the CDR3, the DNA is TGTGCCAGCAGCGTAGACAGGGGCCCTTACAATGAGCAGTTCTTC.

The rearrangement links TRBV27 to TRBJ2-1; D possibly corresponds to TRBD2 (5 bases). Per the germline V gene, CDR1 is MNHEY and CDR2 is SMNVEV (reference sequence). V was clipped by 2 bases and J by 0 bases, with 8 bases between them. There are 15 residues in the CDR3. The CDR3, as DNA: TGTGCCAGCAGTTTAAGAGGGTTCTCCTACAATGAGCAGTTCTTC. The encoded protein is CASSLRGFSYNEQFF.

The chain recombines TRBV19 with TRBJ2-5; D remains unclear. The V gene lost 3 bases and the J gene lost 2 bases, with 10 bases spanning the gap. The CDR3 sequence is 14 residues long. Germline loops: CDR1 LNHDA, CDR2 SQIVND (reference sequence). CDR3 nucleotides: TGTGCCAGTAGTATTGATACCTTACAAGAGACCCAGTACTTC. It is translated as CASSIDTLQETQYF.

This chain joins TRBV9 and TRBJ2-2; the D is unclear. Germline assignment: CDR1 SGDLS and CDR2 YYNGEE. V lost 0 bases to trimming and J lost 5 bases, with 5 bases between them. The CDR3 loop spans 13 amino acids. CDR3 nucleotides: TGTGCCAGCAGCGTAGAAAGTACCGGGGAGCTGTTTTTT. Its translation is CASSVESTGELFF.

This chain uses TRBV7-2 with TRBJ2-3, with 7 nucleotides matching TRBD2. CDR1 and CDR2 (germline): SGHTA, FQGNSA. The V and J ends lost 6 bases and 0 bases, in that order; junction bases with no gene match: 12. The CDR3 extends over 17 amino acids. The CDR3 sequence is CASRVRSRAGSTDTQYF. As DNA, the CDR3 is TGTGCCAGCAGGGTTAGGTCCCGAGCGGGAAGCACAGATACGCAGTATTTT.

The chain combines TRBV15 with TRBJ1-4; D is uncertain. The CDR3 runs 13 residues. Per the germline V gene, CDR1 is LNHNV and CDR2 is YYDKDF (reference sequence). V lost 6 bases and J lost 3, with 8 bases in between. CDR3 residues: CATRGNANEKLFF. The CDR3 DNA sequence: TGTGCCACCAGGGGGAACGCTAATGAAAAACTGTTTTTT.

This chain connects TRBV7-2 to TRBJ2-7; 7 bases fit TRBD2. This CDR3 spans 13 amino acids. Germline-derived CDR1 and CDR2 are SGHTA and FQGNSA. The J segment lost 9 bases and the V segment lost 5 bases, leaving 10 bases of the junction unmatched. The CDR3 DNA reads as TGTGCCAGCAGCGCCCCGAGCGGGAACGGGCAGTACTTC. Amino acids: CASSAPSGNGQYF.

CDR3 sequence (DNA): TGTGCCACCAGCAGAGATTCGCGGTCCGTAAACATTCAGTACTTC. It encodes CATSRDSRSVNIQYF. The chain joins TRBV15 to TRBJ2-4; the D is unclear. From germline, CDR1 is LNHNV and CDR2 YYDKDF (reference sequence). The CDR3 length is 15 residues. Deletions cut 0 bases from V and 6 bases from J, with 12 bases between.

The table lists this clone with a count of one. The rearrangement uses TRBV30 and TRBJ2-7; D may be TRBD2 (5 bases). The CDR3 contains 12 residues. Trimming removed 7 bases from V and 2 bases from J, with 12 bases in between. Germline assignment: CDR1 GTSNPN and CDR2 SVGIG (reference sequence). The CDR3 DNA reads TGTGCCTACACCCTCGGGGCCTACGAGCAGTACTTC. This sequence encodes CAYTLGAYEQYF.

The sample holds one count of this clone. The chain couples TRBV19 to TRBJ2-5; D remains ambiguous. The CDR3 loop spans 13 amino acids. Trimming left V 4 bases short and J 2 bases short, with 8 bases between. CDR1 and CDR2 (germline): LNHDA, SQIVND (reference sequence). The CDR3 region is CASSNSIQETQYF. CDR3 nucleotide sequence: TGTGCCAGTAGTAACTCGATTCAAGAGACCCAGTACTTC. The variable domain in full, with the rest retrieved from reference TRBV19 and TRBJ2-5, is DGGITQSPKYLFRKEGQNVTLSCEQNLNHDAMYWYRQDPGQGLRLIYYSQIVNDFQKGDIAEGYSVSREKKESFPLTVTSAQKNPTAFYLCASSNSIQETQYFGPGTRLLVL.